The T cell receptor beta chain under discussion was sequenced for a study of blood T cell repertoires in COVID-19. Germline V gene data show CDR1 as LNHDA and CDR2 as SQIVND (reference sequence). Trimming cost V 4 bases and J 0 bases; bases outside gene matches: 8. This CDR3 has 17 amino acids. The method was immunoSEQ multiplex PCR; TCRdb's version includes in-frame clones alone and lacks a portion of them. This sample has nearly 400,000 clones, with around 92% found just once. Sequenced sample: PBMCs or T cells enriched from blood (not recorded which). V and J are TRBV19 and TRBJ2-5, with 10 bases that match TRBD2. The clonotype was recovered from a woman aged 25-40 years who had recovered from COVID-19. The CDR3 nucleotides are TGTGCCAGTAGTACGAACCCTAGCGGGGGCTACCAAGAGACCCAGTACTTC. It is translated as CASSTNPSGGYQETQYF.